One TCR beta chain is described in this entry. Per the original methods: Reference gene primer amplification gave estimated nucleated cell counts. Generated by immunoSEQ multiplex PCR, the TCRdb table keeps only in-frame clones and is missing some. That table supplies the V and J calls and clone size; D and trimming were determined from the DNA. The sample gives roughly 310,000 clones, around nine tenths of which show up once; about 3.9% is in the top ten. This sample was included in a study of blood T cell repertoires in COVID-19. Study-wide context: COVID-19 samples from acute and convalescent phases originated in the United States, Italy and Spain. The cDNA or gDNA used as material had been derived from T cells, B-cell-depleted T cells, or PBMCs.

This clonotype was sampled from a woman between 45 and 65 years old with active or convalescent COVID-19. What was sequenced was peripheral blood.

CDR3: CASSSYTYRGEAFF. As DNA, the CDR3 is TGTGCCAGCAGCTCGTACACATACAGGGGGGAAGCTTTCTTT. The J gene is TRBJ1-1, the V gene TRBV7-9; TRBD1 aligns across 8 bases. Germline values: CDR1 SEHNR, CDR2 FQNEAQ (reference sequence). The CDR3 contains 14 residues. The V and J ends lost 4 bases and 8 bases, in that order; junction bases with no gene match: 9.